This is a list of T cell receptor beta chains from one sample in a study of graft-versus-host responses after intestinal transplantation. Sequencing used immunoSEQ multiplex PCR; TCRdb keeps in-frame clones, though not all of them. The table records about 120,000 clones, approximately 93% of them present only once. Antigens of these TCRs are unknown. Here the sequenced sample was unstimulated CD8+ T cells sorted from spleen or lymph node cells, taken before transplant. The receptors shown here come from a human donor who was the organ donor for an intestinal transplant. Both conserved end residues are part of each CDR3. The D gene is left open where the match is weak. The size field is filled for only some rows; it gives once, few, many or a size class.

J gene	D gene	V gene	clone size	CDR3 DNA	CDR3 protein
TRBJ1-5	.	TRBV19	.	TGTGCCAGCGGAACAGGGTATAGCAATCAGCCCCAGCATTTT	CASGTGYSNQPQHF
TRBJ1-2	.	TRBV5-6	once	TGTGCCAGCAGCCAGTTAGGGGACTATGGCTACACCTTC	CASSQLGDYGYTF
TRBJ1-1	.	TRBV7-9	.	TGTGCCAGCAGAGGGAGAACCGAAGCTTTCTTT	CASRGRTEAFF
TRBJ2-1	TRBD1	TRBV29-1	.	TGCAGCGTTGATGGGACAGGAGGAGGAATCGTCCATGAGCAGTTCTTC	CSVDGTGGGIVHEQFF
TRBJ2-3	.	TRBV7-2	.	TGTGCCAGCAGCTTAACCGGGACAGATACGCAGTATTTT	CASSLTGTDTQYF
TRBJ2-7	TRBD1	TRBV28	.	TGTGCCAGCAGTTTGGGACAGGGAGACTACGAGCAGTACTTC	CASSLGQGDYEQYF
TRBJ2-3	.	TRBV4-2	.	TGTGCCAGCAGCCAAGTGGAATCACAGACGCAGTATTTT	CASSQVESQTQYF
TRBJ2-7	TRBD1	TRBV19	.	TGTGCCAGTAGCGCCACCGGGACAGGGGGCTACGAGCAGTACTTC	CASSATGTGGYEQYF
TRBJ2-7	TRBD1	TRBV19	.	TGTGCCAGTAGGAAAAGAGGGACAGGGGACGCCTACGAGCAGTACTTC	CASRKRGTGDAYEQYF
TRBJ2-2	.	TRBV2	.	TGTGCCAGCAGAGTAGGCTCGAACACCGGGGAGCTGTTTTTT	CASRVGSNTGELFF
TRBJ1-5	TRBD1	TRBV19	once	TGTGCCAGTAGTACCTTGCGTGGAGGGGGCATGGAGCCCCAGCATTTT	CASSTLRGGGMEPQHF
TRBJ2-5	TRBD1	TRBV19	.	TGTGCCAGTAGTTCCTGGGACAGGGCAGATAATCAAGAGACCCAGTACTTC	CASSSWDRADNQETQYF
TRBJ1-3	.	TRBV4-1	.	TGCGCCAGCAGCCAAGGGCCTCAGGTCCGCTCTGGAAACACCATATATTTT	CASSQGPQVRSGNTIYF
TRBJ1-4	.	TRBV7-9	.	TGTGCCAGCAGCTCCACAGACGACAGTTATGAAAAACTGTTTTTT	CASSSTDDSYEKLFF
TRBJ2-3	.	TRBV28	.	TGTGCCAGCAGTTTCCGGGACCGACGCACAGATACGCAGTATTTT	CASSFRDRRTDTQYF
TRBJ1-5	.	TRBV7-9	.	TGTGCCAGCAGCCCGCCCACAGGGCCCCATCAGCCCCAGCATTTT	CASSPPTGPHQPQHF
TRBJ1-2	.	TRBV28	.	TGTGCCAGCAGTTTATTGCCGGGGGCGAGTAACTATGGCTACACCTTC	CASSLLPGASNYGYTF
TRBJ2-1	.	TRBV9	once	TGTGCCAGCAGCGTAGGGGCTAACAATGAGCAGTTCTTC	CASSVGANNEQFF
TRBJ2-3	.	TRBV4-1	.	TGCGCCAGCAGCCCCTTTCGCGGGGTTTTTACAGATACGCAGTATTTT	CASSPFRGVFTDTQYF
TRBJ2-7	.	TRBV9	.	TGTGCCAGCAGCCGGGGACTGAACTACGAGCAGTACTTC	CASSRGLNYEQYF
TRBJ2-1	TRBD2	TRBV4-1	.	TGCGCCAGCAGCCAAGGGGTAGCGGGAGGGCCATTTGATGAGCAGTTCTTC	CASSQGVAGGPFDEQFF
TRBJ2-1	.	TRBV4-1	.	TGCGCCAGCAGCCTCCAGAGGGACAATGAGCAGTTCTTC	CASSLQRDNEQFF
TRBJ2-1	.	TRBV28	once	TGTGCCAGCAGTCCTCATTGGGGGAATGAGCAGTTCTTC	CASSPHWGNEQFF
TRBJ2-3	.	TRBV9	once	TGTGCCAGCAGCGTAGGGGCTCCCCGCGTCCAAGATACGCAGTATTTT	CASSVGAPRVQDTQYF
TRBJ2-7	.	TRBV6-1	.	TGTGCCAGCAGTGAATGGTTGACGGACTCCTACGAGCAGTACTTC	CASSEWLTDSYEQYF
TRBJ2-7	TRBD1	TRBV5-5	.	TGTGCCAGCAGCGGGGGACAGGCCCCTTACGAGCAGTACTTC	CASSGGQAPYEQYF
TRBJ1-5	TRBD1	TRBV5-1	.	TGCGCCAGCAGCCCCCGGCCGGGACAGGGGAATCAGCCCCAGCATTTT	CASSPRPGQGNQPQHF
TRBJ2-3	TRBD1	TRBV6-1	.	TGTGCCAGCAGCTCGACAGGGGGCGCAGGGGATACGCAGTATTTT	CASSSTGGAGDTQYF
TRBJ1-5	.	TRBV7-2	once	TGTGCCAGCAGCTTAGGGGGCGATTATCAGCCCCAGCATTTT	CASSLGGDYQPQHF
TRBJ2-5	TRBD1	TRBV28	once	TGTGCCAGCAGTTTAAGGACAGGGGTTAAAGAGACCCAGTACTTC	CASSLRTGVKETQYF
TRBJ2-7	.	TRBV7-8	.	TGTGCCAGCAGCTTACTCGGGACTCAACCGGGGGAGCAGTACTTC	CASSLLGTQPGEQYF
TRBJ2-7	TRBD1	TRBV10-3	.	TGTGCCATCAGTGAGGGACAGGGCTACGAGCAGTACTTC	CAISEGQGYEQYF
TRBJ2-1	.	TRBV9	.	TGTGCCAGCAGCCCAACCTCACTCCCCGGCGGTGAGCAGTTCTTC	CASSPTSLPGGEQFF
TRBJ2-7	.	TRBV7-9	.	TGTGCCAGCAGCTTAGTGGGCCAGGGCTACGAGCAGTACTTC	CASSLVGQGYEQYF
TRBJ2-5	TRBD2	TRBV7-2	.	TGTGCCAGCAGCGTGACTAGCGGGAGCCCGTTGGGGGAGACCCAGTACTTC	CASSVTSGSPLGETQYF